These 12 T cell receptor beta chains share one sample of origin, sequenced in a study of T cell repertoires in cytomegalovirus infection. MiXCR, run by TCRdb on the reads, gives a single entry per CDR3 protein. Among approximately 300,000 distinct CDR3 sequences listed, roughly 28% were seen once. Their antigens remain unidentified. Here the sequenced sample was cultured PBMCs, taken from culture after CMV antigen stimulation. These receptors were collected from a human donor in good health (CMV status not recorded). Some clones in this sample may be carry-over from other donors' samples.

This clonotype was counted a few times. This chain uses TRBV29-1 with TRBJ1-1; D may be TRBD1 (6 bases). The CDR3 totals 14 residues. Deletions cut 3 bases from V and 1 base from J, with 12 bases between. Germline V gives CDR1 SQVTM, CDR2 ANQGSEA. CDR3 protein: CSVEADSENTEAFF. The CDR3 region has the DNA TGCAGCGTTGAGGCGGACAGCGAGAACACTGAAGCTTTCTTT. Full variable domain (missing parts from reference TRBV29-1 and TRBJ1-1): SAVISQKPSRDICQRGTSLTIQCQVDSQVTMMFWYRQQPGQSLTLIATANQGSEATYESGFVIDKFPISRPNLTFSTLTVSNMSPEDSSIYLCSVEADSENTEAFFGQGTRLTVV.

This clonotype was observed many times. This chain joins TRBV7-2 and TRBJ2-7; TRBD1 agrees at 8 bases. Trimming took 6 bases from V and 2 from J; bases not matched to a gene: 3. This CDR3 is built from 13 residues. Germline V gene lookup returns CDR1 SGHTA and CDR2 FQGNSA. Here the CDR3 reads CASRVQGAYEQYF. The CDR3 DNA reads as TGTGCCAGCAGAGTACAGGGGGCCTACGAGCAGTACTTC.

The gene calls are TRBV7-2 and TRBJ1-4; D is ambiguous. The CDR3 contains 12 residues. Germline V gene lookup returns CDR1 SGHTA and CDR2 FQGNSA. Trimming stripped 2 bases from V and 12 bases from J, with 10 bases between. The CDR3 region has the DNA TGTGCCAGCAGCTTACGGCGGGAGGAACTGTTTTTT. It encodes CASSLRREELFF.

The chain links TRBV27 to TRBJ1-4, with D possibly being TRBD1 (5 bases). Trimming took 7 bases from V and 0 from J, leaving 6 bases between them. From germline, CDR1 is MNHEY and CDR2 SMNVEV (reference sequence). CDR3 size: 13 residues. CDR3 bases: TGTGCCAGCACGGGGGCAACTAATGAAAAACTGTTTTTT. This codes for CASTGATNEKLFF. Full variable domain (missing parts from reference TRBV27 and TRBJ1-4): EAQVTQNPRYLITVTGKKLTVTCSQNMNHEYMSWYRQDPGLGLRQIYYSMNVEVTDKGDVPEGYKVSRKEKRNFPLILESPSPNQTSLYFCASTGATNEKLFFGSGTQLSVL.

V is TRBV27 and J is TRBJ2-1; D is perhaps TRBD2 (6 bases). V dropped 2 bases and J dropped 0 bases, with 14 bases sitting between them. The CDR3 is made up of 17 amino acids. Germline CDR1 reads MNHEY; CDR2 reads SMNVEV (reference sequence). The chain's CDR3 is CASSLPPDGSSYNEQFF. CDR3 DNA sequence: TGTGCCAGCAGTTTACCCCCGGACGGGAGCTCCTACAATGAGCAGTTCTTC.

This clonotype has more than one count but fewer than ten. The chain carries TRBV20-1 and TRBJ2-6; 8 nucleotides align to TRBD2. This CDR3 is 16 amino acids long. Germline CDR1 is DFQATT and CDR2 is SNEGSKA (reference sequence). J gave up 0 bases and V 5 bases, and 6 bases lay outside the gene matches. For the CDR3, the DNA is TGCAGTGCTGCCGGGGGGGCCGGCTCTGGGGCCAACGTCCTGACTTTC. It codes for CSAAGGAGSGANVLTF.

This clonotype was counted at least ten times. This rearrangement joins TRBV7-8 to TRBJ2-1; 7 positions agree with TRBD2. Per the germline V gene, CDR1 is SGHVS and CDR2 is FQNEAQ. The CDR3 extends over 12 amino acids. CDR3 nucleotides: TGTGCGGGGGGGAGGGCCCTGGATGAGCAGTTCTTC. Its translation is CAGGRALDEQFF.

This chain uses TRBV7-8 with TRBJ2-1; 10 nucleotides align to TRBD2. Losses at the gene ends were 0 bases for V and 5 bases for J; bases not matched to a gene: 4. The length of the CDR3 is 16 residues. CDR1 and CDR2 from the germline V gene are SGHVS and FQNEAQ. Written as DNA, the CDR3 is TGTGCCAGCAGCTTAGCCCTAGCGGGGGCCAACAATGAGCAGTTCTTC. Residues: CASSLALAGANNEQFF.

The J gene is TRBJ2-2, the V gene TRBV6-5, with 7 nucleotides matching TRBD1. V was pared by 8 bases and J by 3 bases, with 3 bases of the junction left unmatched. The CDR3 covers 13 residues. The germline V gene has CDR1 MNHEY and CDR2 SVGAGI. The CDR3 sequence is CASGGQDTGELFF. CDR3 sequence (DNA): TGTGCCAGCGGAGGACAGGACACCGGGGAGCTGTTTTTT.

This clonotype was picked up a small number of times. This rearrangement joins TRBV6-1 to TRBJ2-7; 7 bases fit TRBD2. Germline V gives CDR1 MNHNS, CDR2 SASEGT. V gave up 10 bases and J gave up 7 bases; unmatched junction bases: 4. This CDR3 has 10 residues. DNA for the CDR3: TGTGCCACCTTCGGGGGGGAGCAGTACTTC. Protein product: CATFGGEQYF.

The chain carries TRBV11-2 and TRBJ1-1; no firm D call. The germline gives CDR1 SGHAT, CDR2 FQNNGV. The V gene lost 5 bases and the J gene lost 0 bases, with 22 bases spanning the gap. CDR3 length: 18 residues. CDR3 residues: CASSPASAGRALNTEAFF. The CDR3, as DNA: TGTGCCAGCAGCCCCGCTTCGGCGGGGAGGGCCTTGAACACTGAAGCTTTCTTT.

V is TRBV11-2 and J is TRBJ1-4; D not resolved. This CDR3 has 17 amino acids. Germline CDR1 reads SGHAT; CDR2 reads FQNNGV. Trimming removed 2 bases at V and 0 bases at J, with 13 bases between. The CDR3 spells CASSLRIAFTTNEKLFF. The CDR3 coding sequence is TGTGCCAGCAGCTTAAGGATTGCGTTCACAACTAATGAAAAACTGTTTTTT.